A selection of T cell receptor beta chains follows, all from one sample in a study of T cell repertoires in cytomegalovirus infection. These TCRs' antigens remain unknown. A single record per CDR3 protein comes from TCRdb applying MiXCR to the reads. The data show tens of thousands of distinct CDR3 sequences, around 18% seen once. Sample: CD8+ T cells from cultured PBMCs, taken from culture after CMV antigen stimulation. The receptors derive from a human donor in good health (CMV status not recorded). Some clones in this sample may be carry-over from other donors' samples. Each CDR3 is given with its conserved first and last residue. The D gene is left open where the match is weak. Size tells how often a clone was seen (once, few, many) or the class of an expanded clone, and some rows leave it out.

D	V	J	size	DNA	CDR3
TRBD2	TRBV7-2	TRBJ2-3	few	TGTGCCAGCAGCTTCATACTAGCGGGGGTGGACACAGATACGCAGTATTTT	CASSFILAGVDTDTQYF
-	TRBV6-2/TRBV6-3	TRBJ2-1	few	TGTGCCAGCAGCGCCGGGACTGGGGCGGGGGAGCAGTTCTTC	CASSAGTGAGEQFF
-	TRBV6-2/TRBV6-3	TRBJ2-7	-	TGTGCCAGCAGTTACCTACACGGGACGGGGGACGAGCAGTACTTC	CASSYLHGTGDEQYF
-	TRBV7-9	TRBJ1-4	-	TGTGCCAGCAGCCTCCTCCAAGAAAATGAAAAACTGTTTTTT	CASSLLQENEKLFF
-	TRBV19	TRBJ1-4	few	TGTGCCAGTAGGGGTAGAATTGCAACTAATGAAAAACTGTTTTTT	CASRGRIATNEKLFF
TRBD1	TRBV12-3/TRBV12-4	TRBJ2-5	few	TGTGCCAGCAGCTCCGGGACAGGGGTATTAGAGACCCAGTACTTC	CASSSGTGVLETQYF
TRBD2	TRBV7-8	TRBJ2-3	few	TGTGCCAGCAGCTTAAATTGGCTAGCGGGGTGGACTAGCACAGATACGCAGTATTTT	CASSLNWLAGWTSTDTQYF
-	TRBV6-5	TRBJ2-1	-	TGTGCCAGCAGTCGACTGAGTTTCGGGGAGAGCTCCTACAATGAGCAGTTCTTC	CASSRLSFGESSYNEQFF
-	TRBV27	TRBJ2-1	-	TGTGCCAGCAGTTTTCGAGACCACTACAATGAGCAGTTCTTC	CASSFRDHYNEQFF
TRBD2	TRBV27	TRBJ2-5	few	TGTGCCAGCAGTTTATCAGGCGGGAGACGAGAGACCCAGTACTTC	CASSLSGGRRETQYF
-	TRBV29-1	TRBJ1-2	-	TGCAGCGTTGAAGATCGAGGGGACTATGGCTACACCTTC	CSVEDRGDYGYTF
TRBD2	TRBV6-1	TRBJ2-1	-	TGTGCCGTAAAAGGCGCTAGCGGGAGTCATGAGCAGTTCTTC	CAVKGASGSHEQFF
-	TRBV5-6	TRBJ2-1	medium-sized	TGTGCCAGCAGCCTTGGACTTGGAGACAATGAGCAGTTCTTC	CASSLGLGDNEQFF
-	TRBV6-2/TRBV6-3	TRBJ2-7	-	TGTGCCAGCAGTGCCCGGGTCAGGGCCGAGCAGTACTTC	CASSARVRAEQYF
-	TRBV11-2	TRBJ2-3	-	TGTGCCAGCAGCTTAGGGGCCGGCAGGGATACGCAGTATTTT	CASSLGAGRDTQYF
-	TRBV12-3/TRBV12-4	TRBJ2-7	few	TGTGCCAGCAGTTTAGCGTATCGCTACGAGCAGTACTTC	CASSLAYRYEQYF
-	TRBV11-2	TRBJ1-3	few	TGTGCCAGCAGCTTACGGTCTGGAAACACCATATATTTT	CASSLRSGNTIYF
TRBD1	TRBV27	TRBJ1-2	-	TGTGCCACCAAAGGGACAGGGTCCTATGGCTACACCTTC	CATKGTGSYGYTF
-	TRBV20-1	TRBJ2-5	-	TGCAGTGCTAGAGATACTGGACTTGCTAGAACCCAGTACTTC	CSARDTGLARTQYF
-	TRBV7-2	TRBJ2-7	few	TGTGCCAGCAGCTTAGGGGGTGGGGTGAGGGAGCAGTACTTC	CASSLGGGVREQYF
-	TRBV4-2	TRBJ1-1	-	TGTGCCAGCAGCTCTCGGACAGCAAACACTGAAGCTTTCTTT	CASSSRTANTEAFF
TRBD2	TRBV27	TRBJ2-7	-	TGTGCCAGCAGTCCCGTTCCGAGCGGGAGGAACGACGAGCAGTACTTC	CASSPVPSGRNDEQYF
TRBD1	TRBV27	TRBJ2-1	-	TGTGCCAGCAGTCTACAGGGGGCCTTTGAAATGGAGCAGTTCTTC	CASSLQGAFEMEQFF
-	TRBV6-2/TRBV6-3	TRBJ2-1	few	TGTGCCAGCAGTTACCACCCGACGGGCGAGGGGCTATACAATGAGCAGTTCTTC	CASSYHPTGEGLYNEQFF
-	TRBV7-2	TRBJ1-2	-	TGTGCCAGCAGCTTAGTTACACCGGATGGCTACACCTTC	CASSLVTPDGYTF
TRBD2	TRBV12-3/TRBV12-4	TRBJ2-1	few	TGTGCCAGCGGGACTAGTTACAATGAGCAGTTCTTC	CASGTSYNEQFF
TRBD1	TRBV12-3/TRBV12-4	TRBJ1-1	few	TGTGCCAGCAGTTTACGCAGGGGGCAAAACACTGAAGCTTTCTTT	CASSLRRGQNTEAFF
TRBD1	TRBV27	TRBJ2-6	few	TGTGCCAGCAGTTTTCAACAGACAGGGTCAGGGGCCAACGTCCTGACTTTC	CASSFQQTGSGANVLTF
TRBD2	TRBV12-3/TRBV12-4	TRBJ2-1	few	TGTGCCAGCAGCTACGCTCCCTGGACTAGCGGGGACAATGAGCAGTTCTTC	CASSYAPWTSGDNEQFF
TRBD2	TRBV11-2	TRBJ2-7	-	TGTGCCAGCAGCTTAGAAGTATTGACTAGCGGCTCCTACGAGCAGTACTTC	CASSLEVLTSGSYEQYF
TRBD2	TRBV7-6	TRBJ2-3	-	TGTGCCAGCAGCTCCAGGACTAGCGGGAGCACAGATACGCAGTATTTT	CASSSRTSGSTDTQYF